The 5 T cell receptor beta chains given below trace back to one sample, sequenced in a study of T cell responses to AZD1222 COVID-19 vaccine. Clones were read by immunoSEQ multiplex PCR, and TCRdb kept only the in-frame ones, dropping some. This repertoire shows 100,000 to 150,000 clones, 89% found once; its top ten account for approximately 1.5%. The material was peripheral blood, obtained on day 0 of AZD1222 vaccination. All receptors derive from an adult in good health.

This chain joins TRBV29-1 and TRBJ1-1, with 10 bases lining up with TRBD1. The CDR3 sequence is 13 residues long. V lost 4 bases to trimming and J lost 3 bases; unmatched junction nucleotides: 2. Germline loops: CDR1 SQVTM, CDR2 ANQGSEA. The CDR3 DNA is TGCAGCGTTGGGGGACAGGGGTACACTGAAGCTTTCTTT. Translation: CSVGGQGYTEAFF. The variable domain in full, with the rest retrieved from reference TRBV29-1 and TRBJ1-1, is SAVISQKPSRDICQRGTSLTIQCQVDSQVTMMFWYRQQPGQSLTLIATANQGSEATYESGFVIDKFPISRPNLTFSTLTVSNMSPEDSSIYLCSVGGQGYTEAFFGQGTRLTVV.

This clone was counted only a few times. This chain links TRBV6-2 or TRBV6-3 with TRBJ1-1; possibly TRBD1 for D (6 bases). CDR3 length: 13 residues. The germline gives CDR1 MNHEY, CDR2 SVGEGT. Trimming pared 4 bases from V and 5 bases from J, leaving 11 bases between. This chain's CDR3 is CASSSTDRTEAFF. In DNA, the CDR3 is TGTGCCAGCAGTTCTACCGACAGGACTGAAGCTTTCTTT.

The chain uses TRBV7-8 and TRBJ2-5; D not resolved. The germline gives CDR1 SGHVS, CDR2 FQNEAQ. This CDR3 is 14 amino acids long. V lost 2 bases and J 2 bases, leaving 9 bases between the germline ends. The CDR3 coding sequence is TGTGCCAGCAGCTTATTACAAGAACAAGAGACCCAGTACTTC. It is translated as CASSLLQEQETQYF.

This chain uses TRBV5-1 with TRBJ2-7, with 9 bases that match TRBD1. The germline gives CDR1 SGHRS, CDR2 YFSETQ. The V gene end was trimmed by 4 bases and the J gene end by 2 bases; junction bases not matched to a gene: 7. This CDR3 is built from 15 residues. The CDR3 sequence is CASSGRTGDAYEQYF. CDR3 sequence (DNA): TGCGCCAGCAGCGGTCGGACAGGGGACGCCTACGAGCAGTACTTC.

This clone came up once. The chain joins TRBV6-4 to TRBJ2-1, with TRBD2 matching over 9 bases. J gave up 4 bases and V 2 bases, and 6 bases lay outside the gene matches. CDR3 size: 16 residues. Per germline, CDR1 MRHNA and CDR2 SNTAGT. Here the CDR3 reads CASSDHRLAEYNEQFF. The CDR3 nucleotides are TGTGCCAGCAGTGACCACAGACTAGCGGAATACAATGAGCAGTTCTTC.